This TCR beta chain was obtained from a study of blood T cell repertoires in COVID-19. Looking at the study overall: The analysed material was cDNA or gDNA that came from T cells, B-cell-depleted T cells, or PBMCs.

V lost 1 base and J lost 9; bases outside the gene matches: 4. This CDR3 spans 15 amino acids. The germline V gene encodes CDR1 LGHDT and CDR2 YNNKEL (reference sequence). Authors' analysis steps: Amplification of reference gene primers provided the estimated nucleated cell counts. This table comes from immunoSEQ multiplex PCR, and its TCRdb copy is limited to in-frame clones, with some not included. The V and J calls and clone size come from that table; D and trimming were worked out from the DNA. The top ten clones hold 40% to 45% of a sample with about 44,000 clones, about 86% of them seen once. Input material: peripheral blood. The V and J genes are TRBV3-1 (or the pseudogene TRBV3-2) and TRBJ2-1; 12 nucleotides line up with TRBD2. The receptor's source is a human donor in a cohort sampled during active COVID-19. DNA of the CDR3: TGTGCCAGCAGCCAAGGACTAGCGGGGGCGGGTGAGCAGTTCTTC. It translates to CASSQGLAGAGEQFF.